Presented here are 25 T cell receptor beta chains from one specimen sequenced in a study of vaccination and CD4 T cells after COVID-19. CD4+ T cells that had been cultured provided DNA sequenced with the Oncomine TCR Beta short-read assay. Each CDR3 protein gets one entry after TCRdb re-called the PCR reads with MiXCR. The profile covers about 15,000 distinct CDR3 sequences, with about half appearing a single time and approximately 16% taken by the ten largest. Documented treatment: approximately 11-day PBMC culture with coronavirus spike peptide pools or control peptides (ViraFEST assay). For these receptors, no antigen is known. The input for sequencing was CD4+ T cells from blood, cultured in vitro, taken before SARS-CoV-2 vaccination. Receptors were obtained from a human donor who had recovered from COVID-19.

The chain joins TRBV5-5 to TRBJ2-5; D perhaps matches TRBD1 (6 bases). Trimming left V 5 bases short and J 4 bases short, with 15 bases between. The CDR3 is 14 residues long. Per germline, CDR1 SGHKS and CDR2 YYEKEE (reference sequence). The CDR3 loop is CASRGGRVRETQYF. CDR3 bases: TGTGCCAGCAGAGGGGGACGGGTTCGAGAGACCCAGTACTTC.

The chain joins TRBV7-2 to TRBJ2-1; D not resolved. Germline CDR1 and CDR2: SGHTA and FQGNSA. The CDR3 is 15 residues long. Trimming removed 5 bases at V and 5 bases at J, with 16 bases between. The CDR3 nucleotides read TGTGCCAGCAGCCCCGAGGCGCCTACTAACAATGAGCAGTTCTTC. Its protein is CASSPEAPTNNEQFF.

This rearrangement joins TRBV6-5 to TRBJ1-5; the D is unclear. The CDR3 sequence is 14 residues long. Per the germline V gene, CDR1 is MNHEY and CDR2 is SVGAGI. V was shortened by 0 bases and J by 5 bases, with 8 bases between the two germline ends. The CDR3 sequence is CASSYSGGYQPQHF. CDR3 bases: TGTGCCAGCAGTTACTCCGGCGGATATCAGCCCCAGCATTTT.

The genes are TRBV19 and TRBJ1-5; D uncertain. This CDR3 comprises 13 residues. Germline CDR1 reads LNHDA; CDR2 reads SQIVND (reference sequence). Trimming pared 6 bases from V and 6 bases from J, leaving 12 bases between. In DNA, the CDR3 is TGTGCCAGTAGACCCACCTCACTTCAGCCCCAGCATTTT. It is translated as CASRPTSLQPQHF.

Only a few counts were recorded for this clonotype. The chain combines TRBV29-1 with TRBJ2-1; D possibly corresponds to TRBD2 (6 bases). Looked up from germline, CDR1 is SQVTM and CDR2 is ANQGSEA. CDR3 length equals 12 residues. V was shortened by 7 bases and J by 7 bases, with 14 bases between the two germline ends. CDR3 protein: CSGRLVSNEQFF. The CDR3 region has the DNA TGCAGCGGACGACTAGTTTCGAATGAGCAGTTCTTC.

V usage is TRBV20-1 and J usage is TRBJ2-7, with 12 bases fitting TRBD2. Germline values: CDR1 DFQATT, CDR2 SNEGSKA (reference sequence). The CDR3 runs 15 residues. With V trimmed by 0 bases and J by 6 bases, 6 bases remained unmatched. The CDR3 DNA reads TGCAGTGCTAGAGAGCTAGCGGGAGGGTTCGGCGAGCAGTACTTC. It yields the protein CSARELAGGFGEQYF.

This clonotype has more than one count but fewer than ten. The DNA of the CDR3 is TGTGCCAGCGGGCCCCTTAGCGGGAGAGCAAGTTATTTT. Translation: CASGPLSGRASYF. This chain uses TRBV6-1 with TRBJ2-3; 9 bases agree with TRBD2. The germline V gene encodes CDR1 MNHNS and CDR2 SASEGT. CDR3 length equals 13 residues. V trimming: 8 bases; J trimming: 15 bases; junction bases outside the gene matches: 15.

V usage is TRBV3-1 and J usage is TRBJ2-7; the D is unclear. This CDR3 region has 13 residues. The V gene lost 1 base and the J gene lost 4 bases, with 8 bases spanning the gap. The germline gives CDR1 LGHDT, CDR2 YNNKEL (reference sequence). In DNA, the CDR3 is TGTGCCAGCAGCCAAGCCGTGGGATACGAGCAGTACTTC. It is translated as CASSQAVGYEQYF.

The chain employs TRBV27 and TRBJ1-2, with 7 bases aligning to TRBD1. V lost 5 bases, J lost 7 bases, and 7 bases stayed unmatched. Germline loops: CDR1 MNHEY, CDR2 SMNVEV (reference sequence). CDR3 size: 13 residues. CDR3 bases: TGTGCCAGCAGTCTCACACAGGGGTTTGGCTACACCTTC. Its protein is CASSLTQGFGYTF.

The chain uses TRBV5-1 and TRBJ2-7; the match to TRBD1 covers 9 bases. This CDR3 spans 16 amino acids. After removal of 2 bases from V and 7 bases from J, the junction contained 13 bases not matched to a gene. CDR1 SGHRS and CDR2 YFSETQ come from the germline V gene. CDR3 protein: CASSFTGGGHPREQYF. In nucleotides, the CDR3 is TGCGCCAGCAGCTTTACAGGGGGCGGGCATCCTAGGGAGCAGTACTTC. The entire variable domain, with the rest obtained from reference TRBV5-1 and TRBJ2-7, is as follows: KAGVTQTPRYLIKTRGQQVTLSCSPISGHRSVSWYQQTPGQGLQFLFEYFSETQRNKGNFPGRFSGRQFSNSRSEMNVSTLELGDSALYLCASSFTGGGHPREQYFGPGTRLTVT.

The chain carries TRBV20-1 and TRBJ2-7; D not resolved. There are 10 residues in the CDR3. CDR1 is DFQATT and CDR2 is SNEGSKA in the germline V gene (reference sequence). V dropped 3 bases and J dropped 7 bases, with 7 bases sitting between them. The CDR3 nucleotides are TGCAGTGCTAGTTTGGGAGAGCAGTACTTC. Protein sequence: CSASLGEQYF.

This clonotype was counted a few times. The gene calls are TRBV20-1 and TRBJ2-2, with 8 bases that match TRBD2. CDR1 and CDR2 from the germline V gene are DFQATT and SNEGSKA (reference sequence). Losses at the gene ends were 8 bases for V and 1 base for J; bases not matched to a gene: 9. The CDR3 contains 15 residues. In nucleotides, the CDR3 is TGCAGTACGTTCCCGGGACTAGGGAACACCGGGGAGCTGTTTTTT. Its translation is CSTFPGLGNTGELFF.

V usage is TRBV6-1 and J usage is TRBJ1-3; the D gene is possibly TRBD1 (5 bases). This CDR3 contains 13 residues. CDR1 is MNHNS, CDR2 SASEGT, per germline. Trimming took off 7 bases at V and 4 bases at J, with 11 bases between the two ends. As DNA, the CDR3 is TGTGCCAGCATTGACAGAGCAGGAAACACCATATATTTT. It translates to CASIDRAGNTIYF.

This clonotype was recorded a few times. The genes are TRBV6-5 and TRBJ2-4; TRBD1 matches 10 bases. Germline V lookup: CDR1 MNHEY, CDR2 SVGAGI. CDR3 length: 16 amino acids. The V and J ends lost 0 bases and 9 bases, in that order; junction bases with no gene match: 8. The chain's CDR3 is CASSYSKGQGTGIQYF. The DNA for the CDR3 is TGTGCCAGCAGTTACTCGAAGGGACAGGGGACCGGCATTCAGTACTTC.

This clonotype showed up just once. This chain joins TRBV5-1 and TRBJ2-1; 8 bases map to TRBD2. This CDR3 has 15 amino acids. The trim removed 0 bases at V and 6 bases at J, leaving 5 bases unmatched. Germline lookup yields CDR1 SGHRS and CDR2 YFSETQ. CDR3 nucleotide sequence: TGCGCCAGCAGCTTGGTCCCGGGAGGGACCAATGAGCAGTTCTTC. Translation gives CASSLVPGGTNEQFF.

In this sample, this clonotype turned up a few times. V and J are TRBV7-2 and TRBJ2-5; D is possibly TRBD2 (6 bases). The CDR3 covers 14 residues. V dropped 4 bases and J dropped 2 bases, with 11 bases sitting between them. Germline CDR1 and CDR2: SGHTA and FQGNSA. The CDR3 here is CASSSDGRQETQYF. The CDR3 DNA follows: TGTGCCAGCAGCTCGGACGGGAGACAAGAGACCCAGTACTTC.

Only one count was recorded for this clonotype. V gene TRBV5-1 combines with J gene TRBJ1-2, with TRBD1 identical over 12 bases. Germline assignment: CDR1 SGHRS and CDR2 YFSETQ. The CDR3 extends over 18 amino acids. The J segment lost 7 bases and the V segment lost 3 bases, leaving 16 bases of the junction unmatched. CDR3 sequence reads: CASSWGTGGQEGISGYTF. The CDR3 DNA reads as TGCGCCAGCAGCTGGGGGACAGGGGGCCAAGAGGGAATTAGTGGCTACACCTTC.

The CDR3 reads CASSLSGGGAGSNQPQHF. The DNA for the CDR3 is TGTGCCAGCAGTTTATCAGGTGGGGGGGCGGGCAGCAATCAGCCCCAGCATTTT. The chain carries TRBV12-3 or TRBV12-4 and TRBJ1-5, with D possibly matching TRBD1 (6 bases). This CDR3 has 18 residues. Trimming removed 2 bases at V and 1 base at J, with 18 bases between.

This clonotype appeared a few times. V gene TRBV7-9 combines with J gene TRBJ1-3; D unclear. The CDR3 is made up of 15 amino acids. V was cut by 2 bases and J by 1 base, with 9 bases left in between. Germline CDR1 and CDR2: SEHNR and FQNEAQ (reference sequence). CDR3 amino acids: CASSLFSNSGNTIYF. The CDR3 DNA is TGTGCCAGCAGCTTATTCTCGAATTCTGGAAACACCATATATTTT.

The genes are TRBV27 and TRBJ2-1, with a possible D match to TRBD2 (6 bases). In germline, CDR1 is MNHEY, CDR2 SMNVEV (reference sequence). V dropped 2 bases and J dropped 6 bases, with 11 bases sitting between them. The CDR3 is made up of 14 amino acids. The CDR3 DNA sequence: TGTGCCAGCAGTTTACGGACTAACGTCAATGAGCAGTTCTTC. Encoded protein: CASSLRTNVNEQFF.

This clonotype turned up a few times. The rearrangement joins TRBV12-3 or TRBV12-4 to TRBJ2-6; D is perhaps TRBD2 (6 bases). This CDR3 has 17 residues. V shed 3 bases and J shed 0 bases, with 12 bases lying between them. The CDR3 DNA is TGTGCCAGCAGTTTGGGGAGGTTCAGCTCTGGGGCCAACGTCCTGACTTTC. It encodes CASSLGRFSSGANVLTF.

V gene TRBV30 combines with J gene TRBJ1-2; no reliable D call. CDR1 is GTSNPN and CDR2 is SVGIG in the germline V gene (reference sequence). The V gene lost 3 bases and the J gene lost 0 bases, with 8 bases spanning the gap. The CDR3 covers 13 residues. This chain's CDR3 is CAWRGGSNYGYTF. CDR3 DNA sequence: TGTGCCTGGAGAGGAGGGTCTAACTATGGCTACACCTTC.

This sequence joins TRBV19 and TRBJ2-2; TRBD2 matches at 7 bases. With V trimmed by 7 bases and J by 4 bases, 6 bases remained unmatched. This CDR3 region has 14 residues. Germline values: CDR1 LNHDA, CDR2 SQIVND (reference sequence). The CDR3 here is CASTGGSGTGELFF. The DNA of the CDR3 is TGTGCCAGTACCGGCGGGAGTGGCACCGGGGAGCTGTTTTTT. Complete variable domain (other parts from reference TRBV19 and TRBJ2-2): DGGITQSPKYLFRKEGQNVTLSCEQNLNHDAMYWYRQDPGQGLRLIYYSQIVNDFQKGDIAEGYSVSREKKESFPLTVTSAQKNPTAFYLCASTGGSGTGELFFGEGSRLTVL.

The rearrangement links TRBV19 to TRBJ1-2; D uncertain. CDR3 length: 14 residues. Germline V lookup: CDR1 LNHDA, CDR2 SQIVND (reference sequence). Trimming removed 7 bases from V and 7 bases from J, with 19 bases in between. The CDR3 spells CASKSGGDGSGYTF. In DNA, the CDR3 is TGTGCCAGTAAGTCGGGAGGAGATGGGTCTGGCTACACCTTC.

This sequence joins TRBV25-1 and TRBJ1-5; D is unclear. V gave up 5 bases and J gave up 0 bases, with 8 bases separating them. The CDR3 sequence is 14 residues long. Germline assignment: CDR1 MGHDK and CDR2 SYGVNS. The CDR3 spells CASSPGSSNQPQHF. The CDR3 DNA is TGTGCCAGCAGTCCAGGTAGTAGCAATCAGCCCCAGCATTTT.